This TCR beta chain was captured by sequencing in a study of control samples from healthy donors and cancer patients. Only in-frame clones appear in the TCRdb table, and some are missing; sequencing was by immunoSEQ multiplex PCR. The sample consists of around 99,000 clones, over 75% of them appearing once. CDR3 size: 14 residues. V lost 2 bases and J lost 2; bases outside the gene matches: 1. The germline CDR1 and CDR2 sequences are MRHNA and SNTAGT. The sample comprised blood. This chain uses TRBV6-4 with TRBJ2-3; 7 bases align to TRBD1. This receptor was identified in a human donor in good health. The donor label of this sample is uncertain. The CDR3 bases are TGTGCCAGCAGTGACGGGACAGTCACAGATACGCAGTATTTT. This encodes CASSDGTVTDTQYF.